Following are 21 T cell receptor beta chains from one sample sequenced in a study of blood T cell repertoires in COVID-19. Measured with immunoSEQ multiplex PCR; TCRdb has only the in-frame clones, and not every one. This table holds approximately 250,000 clones, about 88% found once. Material for sequencing was peripheral blood. The receptor set was obtained from a man younger than 30 with active or convalescent COVID-19.

The rearrangement links TRBV6-5 to TRBJ2-5; weak D call: TRBD1 (6 bases). V was clipped by 11 bases and J by 5 bases, with 24 bases between them. CDR3 size: 15 residues. Germline CDR1 and CDR2: MNHEY and SVGAGI. The CDR3 sequence: CACIPIQGVGETQYF. The DNA for the CDR3 is TGTGCCTGTATCCCTATACAGGGTGTGGGGGAGACCCAGTACTTC.

This clone was recorded once. In DNA, the CDR3 is TGTGCCAGTAGTATAGATCTGGGGACAGCTGAAGCTTTCTTT. This codes for CASSIDLGTAEAFF. The chain has TRBV19 and TRBJ1-1; the match to TRBD1 covers 7 bases. V was clipped by 0 bases and J by 6 bases; unmatched bases: 4. The germline V gene encodes CDR1 LNHDA and CDR2 SQIVND (reference sequence). The CDR3 spans 14 residues.

The chain has TRBV28 and TRBJ2-3; TRBD1 aligns across 10 bases. Germline V CDR1 and CDR2: MDHEN, SYDVKM. V shed 2 bases and J 4 bases; nucleotides not matched to a gene: 3. CDR3 length: 15 amino acids. The CDR3 DNA reads TGTGCCAGCAGTTTAGACAGGGGGCGCGCAGATACGCAGTATTTT. It translates to CASSLDRGRADTQYF.

The chain combines TRBV11-2 with TRBJ2-3, with unresolved D. The CDR3 consists of 14 residues. The germline V and J ends were trimmed by 7 bases and 1 base, with 12 bases remaining between them. CDR1 is SGHAT, CDR2 FQNNGV, per germline. Here the CDR3 reads CASNPKLGTDTQYF. CDR3 coding DNA: TGTGCCAGCAACCCTAAACTGGGCACAGATACGCAGTATTTT. The whole variable domain, filled in from reference TRBV11-2 and TRBJ2-3, reads EAGVAQSPRYKIIEKRQSVAFWCNPISGHATLYWYQQILGQGPKLLIQFQNNGVVDDSQLPKDRFSAERLKGVDSTLKIQPAKLEDSAVYLCASNPKLGTDTQYFGPGTRLTVL.

This chain links TRBV7-9 with TRBJ1-5; D gene ambiguous. Germline V gene data show CDR1 as SEHNR and CDR2 as FQNEAQ (reference sequence). V was clipped by 1 base and J by 6 bases, with 4 bases between them. There are 12 residues in the CDR3. The CDR3 region is CASSLGSQPQHF. CDR3 in DNA: TGTGCCAGCAGCTTAGGCAGTCAGCCCCAGCATTTT.

This chain joins TRBV15 and TRBJ1-4; no reliable D call. The CDR3 is made up of 15 amino acids. Germline CDR1 and CDR2: LNHNV and YYDKDF (reference sequence). Trimming took off 4 bases at V and 5 bases at J, with 14 bases between the two ends. This chain's CDR3 is CATSTRRTGNEKLFF. The CDR3 DNA reads TGTGCCACCAGCACAAGGAGGACGGGAAATGAAAAACTGTTTTTT.

This sequence joins TRBV5-4 and TRBJ1-2; possibly TRBD1 for D (6 bases). Per the germline V gene, CDR1 is SGHNT and CDR2 is YYREEE (reference sequence). V gave up 4 bases and J gave up 4 bases, with 11 bases separating them. The CDR3 is 13 amino acids. The CDR3 sequence is CASSADSRYGYTF. Written as DNA, the CDR3 is TGTGCCAGCAGCGCGGACAGTCGCTATGGCTACACCTTC. The full variable domain, completed using reference TRBV5-4 and TRBJ1-2, is ETGVTQSPTHLIKTRGQQVTLRCSSQSGHNTVSWYQQALGQGPQFIFQYYREEENGRGNFPPRFSGLQFPNYSSELNVNALELDDSALYLCASSADSRYGYTFGSGTRLTVV.

The V call is TRBV5-4, the J call TRBJ2-7; D is perhaps TRBD1 (6 bases). Germline assignment: CDR1 SGHNT and CDR2 YYREEE (reference sequence). This CDR3 comprises 14 residues. Trimming removed 6 bases from V and 7 bases from J, with 20 bases in between. In DNA form, the CDR3 reads TGTGCCAGCACCCACTTGGACAGTCTAGGTGAGCAGTACTTC. It yields the protein CASTHLDSLGEQYF.

This clone was seen at least ten times. The rearrangement links TRBV29-1 to TRBJ1-4, with D possibly being TRBD1 (5 bases). The CDR3 spans 13 residues. In germline, CDR1 is SQVTM, CDR2 ANQGSEA. The V and J ends lost 6 bases and 7 bases respectively, with 15 bases between them. Written as DNA, the CDR3 is TGCAGCGTGGCGGGGGGGAAGGGTGAAAAACTGTTTTTT. Translation gives CSVAGGKGEKLFF.

This clone has just a few counts. The chain employs TRBV7-3 and TRBJ2-2; 7 bases line up with TRBD1. CDR1 is SGHTA and CDR2 is FQGTGA in the germline V gene. CDR3 length: 13 residues. V was pared by 3 bases and J by 6 bases, with 1 base of the junction left unmatched. CDR3 nucleotide sequence: TGTGCCAGCAGCTTCGACAGGGCCGGGGAGCTGTTTTTT. This sequence encodes CASSFDRAGELFF. Based on the CDR3 plus reference TRBV7-3 and TRBJ2-2, the full variable domain is GAGVSQTPSNKVTEKGKYVELRCDPISGHTALYWYRQSLGQGPEFLIYFQGTGAADDSGLPNDRFFAVRPEGSVSTLKIQRTERGDSAVYLCASSFDRAGELFFGEGSRLTVL.

This clone was seen more than once but under ten times. The rearrangement joins TRBV15 to TRBJ1-1; the D gene is possibly TRBD1 (5 bases). Germline V gives CDR1 LNHNV, CDR2 YYDKDF (reference sequence). The CDR3 spans 15 residues. V was trimmed by 0 bases and J by 1 base, leaving 9 bases between them. This chain's CDR3 is CATSRDPQGNTEAFF. The CDR3 bases are TGTGCCACCAGCAGAGATCCTCAGGGGAACACTGAAGCTTTCTTT. The full variable domain, in which reference TRBV15 and TRBJ1-1 provide the parts outside the CDR3, is DAMVIQNPRYQVTQFGKPVTLSCSQTLNHNVMYWYQQKSSQAPKLLFHYYDKDFNNEADTPDNFQSRRPNTSFCFLDIRSPGLGDTAMYLCATSRDPQGNTEAFFGQGTRLTVV.

This clone came up once. This rearrangement joins TRBV6-6 to TRBJ1-5; no clear D. Trimming shortened V by 5 bases and J by 2 bases, and 16 bases separated the two germline ends. This CDR3 is 16 amino acids long. CDR1 is MNHNY and CDR2 is SVGAGI in the germline V gene (reference sequence). The CDR3 is CASSKPQSRGNQPQHF. The CDR3 DNA reads TGTGCCAGCAGTAAGCCCCAGAGTCGGGGCAATCAGCCCCAGCATTTT.

CDR3 sequence reads: CASSPLRGRDTQYF. For the CDR3, the DNA is TGTGCCAGTAGTCCCCTCAGGGGAAGAGATACGCAGTATTTT. The chain has TRBV19 and TRBJ2-3; TRBD1 might be the D (6 bases). V lost 5 bases to trimming and J lost 5 bases, with 14 bases between them. This CDR3 has 14 amino acids. The germline gives CDR1 LNHDA, CDR2 SQIVND (reference sequence).

V is TRBV15 and J is TRBJ1-1, with 7 positions matching TRBD1. The CDR3 covers 17 residues. CDR1 LNHNV and CDR2 YYDKDF come from the germline V gene (reference sequence). V shed 1 base, J shed 2 bases, and the junction held 10 bases outside the gene matches. In DNA form, the CDR3 reads TGTGCCACCAGCAGAGGGTATTCCGGGACAGATAACACTGAAGCTTTCTTT. It specifies CATSRGYSGTDNTEAFF.

The chain is built from TRBV11-3 and TRBJ2-1; D remains ambiguous. Germline-derived CDR1 and CDR2 are SGHNT and YENEEA. This CDR3 comprises 14 residues. V was trimmed by 3 bases and J by 12 bases, leaving 18 bases between them. CDR3 nucleotides: TGTGCCAGCAGCTTCGATCCTCTATATGTGTTGCAGTTCTTC. Residues: CASSFDPLYVLQFF.

V usage is TRBV29-1 and J usage is TRBJ2-3, with a possible D match to TRBD2 (6 bases). CDR3 length: 14 amino acids. Germline V lookup: CDR1 SQVTM, CDR2 ANQGSEA. The V and J ends lost 5 bases and 0 bases respectively, with 12 bases between them. CDR3 nucleotides: TGCAGCGTTTCGTCTAGCGCTAGCACAGATACGCAGTATTTT. Its translation is CSVSSSASTDTQYF.

The chain has TRBV27 and TRBJ2-2; D remains ambiguous. CDR3 length equals 14 residues. V was shortened by 1 base and J by 6 bases, with 9 bases between the two germline ends. Germline V lookup: CDR1 MNHEY, CDR2 SMNVEV (reference sequence). The CDR3 region is CASSLFLAAGELFF. DNA for the CDR3: TGTGCCAGCAGTTTATTCCTGGCAGCCGGGGAGCTGTTTTTT.

Of note for this clone: One end of the junction is discordant with germline, which a read error may explain. The sample holds other DNA sequences that translate to the same CDR3. This rearrangement joins TRBV15 to TRBJ2-7; the D is unclear. The CDR3 spans 12 residues. Germline loops: CDR1 LNHNV, CDR2 YYDKDF (reference sequence). CDR3 nucleotide sequence: TGTGCCACCAGCGGAGATACCTACGAGCAGTACTTC. This codes for CATSGDTYEQYF. The entire variable domain, with the rest obtained from reference TRBV15 and TRBJ2-7, is as follows: DAMVIQNPRYQVTQFGKPVTLSCSQTLNHNVMYWYQQKSSQAPKLLFHYYDKDFNNEADTPDNFQSRRPNTSFCFLDIRSPGLGDTAMYLCATSGDTYEQYFGPGTRLTVT.

The chain joins TRBV11-3 to TRBJ2-1; 7 nucleotides match TRBD2. The CDR3 consists of 15 residues. The trim removed 5 bases at V and 10 bases at J, leaving 14 bases unmatched. Per the germline V gene, CDR1 is SGHNT and CDR2 is YENEEA. Written as DNA, the CDR3 is TGTGCCAGCAGCCCGACTAGGGCGGGAGAGGGCGAGCAGTTCTTC. This encodes CASSPTRAGEGEQFF.

This chain uses TRBV25-1 with TRBJ2-2, with a possible D match to TRBD2 (6 bases). V dropped 3 bases and J dropped 3 bases, with 14 bases sitting between them. CDR1 is MGHDK and CDR2 is SYGVNS in the germline V gene. The CDR3 loop spans 16 amino acids. As DNA, the CDR3 is TGTGCCAGCAGTGAGGGGAGGAGGGTAGACACCGGGGAGCTGTTTTTT. It encodes CASSEGRRVDTGELFF.

This clone appeared a few times. The chain uses TRBV2 and TRBJ2-5; 8 bases agree with TRBD2. Germline-derived CDR1 and CDR2 are SNHLY and FYNNEI. The CDR3 length is 14 residues. The V gene end was trimmed by 4 bases and the J gene end by 5 bases; junction bases not matched to a gene: 6. This chain's CDR3 is CASSVGGRIETQYF. In DNA form, the CDR3 reads TGTGCCAGCAGTGTGGGCGGGAGGATCGAGACCCAGTACTTC.